This record concerns one TCR beta chain sequence. This entry is derived from a study of blood T cell repertoires in COVID-19. Study at large: Spain, Italy and the United States supplied samples that represented acute and convalescent COVID-19.

This CDR3 is built from 13 residues. V shed 8 bases, J shed 7 bases, and the junction held 5 bases outside the gene matches. CDR1 and CDR2 (germline): LNHDA, SQIVND (reference sequence). Data came from immunoSEQ multiplex PCR; TCRdb stores just in-frame clones and leaves some out. The table records 250,000 to 300,000 clones, 75% to 85% of them present only once. This receptor was taken from a man aged 50 to 59 with active or convalescent COVID-19. This sequence joins TRBV19 and TRBJ2-2, with 9 bases aligning to TRBD1. Material: peripheral blood. The CDR3 region has the DNA TGTGCCAGTGCACAGGGGGCGATCGGGGAGCTGTTTTTT. Translated: CASAQGAIGELFF.